This TCR beta chain comes out of a study of blood T cell repertoires in COVID-19. The wider study: The analysed material was cDNA or gDNA that came from T cells, B-cell-depleted T cells, or PBMCs.

V was pared by 8 bases and J by 5 bases, with 18 bases between. The CDR3 runs to 14 residues. The V gene's germline CDR1 is MDHEN and CDR2 SYDVKM. Sequencing used immunoSEQ multiplex PCR; TCRdb keeps in-frame clones, though not all of them. The sample gives about 59,000 clones, roughly 85% of which show up once; 3% to 3.5% is in the top ten. The receptor's source is a man aged 55 to 70 with acute or convalescent COVID-19. The sequencing input was peripheral blood. V and J are TRBV28 and TRBJ1-2; no clear D gene. This chain's CDR3 is CASFPLGVVYGYTF. In nucleotides, the CDR3 is TGTGCCAGCTTCCCCCTGGGAGTAGTATATGGCTACACCTTC.